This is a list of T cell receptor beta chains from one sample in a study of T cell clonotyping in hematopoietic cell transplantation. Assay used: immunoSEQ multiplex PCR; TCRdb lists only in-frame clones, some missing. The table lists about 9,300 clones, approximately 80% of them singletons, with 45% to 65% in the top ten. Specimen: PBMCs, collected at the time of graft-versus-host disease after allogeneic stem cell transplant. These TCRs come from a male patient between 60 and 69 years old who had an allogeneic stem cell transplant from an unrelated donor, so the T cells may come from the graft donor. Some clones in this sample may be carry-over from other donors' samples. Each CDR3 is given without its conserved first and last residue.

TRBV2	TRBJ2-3	ASSEALAGADTQY
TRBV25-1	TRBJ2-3	ASAPAGQLTDTQY
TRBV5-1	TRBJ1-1	ASSLSSWNTEAF
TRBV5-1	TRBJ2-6	ASSLMGTGRYVLT
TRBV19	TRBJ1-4	ASSRSSENEKLF
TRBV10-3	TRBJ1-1	ATSGGVNTEAF
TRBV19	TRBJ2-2	ASSMRTLNTGELF
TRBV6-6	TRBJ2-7	ASSYMSDSYEQY
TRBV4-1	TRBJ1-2	ASSQDQNYGYT
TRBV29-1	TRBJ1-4	SVGSSSTNEKLF
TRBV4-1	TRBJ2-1	ASSNRGQEQF
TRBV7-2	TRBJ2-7	ASSAGTVAYEQY
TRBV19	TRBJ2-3	ASSRDNLARTDTQY
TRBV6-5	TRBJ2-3	ASNRGVGTDTQY
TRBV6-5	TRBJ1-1	ASTTFQGTEAF
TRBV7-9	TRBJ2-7	ASSHRDRGYEQY
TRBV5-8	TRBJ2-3	ASSFGNRGNTDTQY
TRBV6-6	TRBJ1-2	ASSGGTGGAGYT
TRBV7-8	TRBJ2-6	ASSLEAGSGANVLT
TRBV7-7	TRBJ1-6	ASSLSQNSPLH
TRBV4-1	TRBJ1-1	ASSRGPRDTYDPF
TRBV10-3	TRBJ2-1	AISESQDRGHEQF
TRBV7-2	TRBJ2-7	ASSLTGGSDEQY
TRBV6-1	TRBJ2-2	ASSPRQGELF
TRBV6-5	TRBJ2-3	ASTGRPTDTQY
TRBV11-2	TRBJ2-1	ASSPPPGVANYNEQF
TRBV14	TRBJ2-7	ASSLDGFEQY
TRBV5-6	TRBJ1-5	ASSLRGQENNQPQH
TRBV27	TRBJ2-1	ASSRTRSNEQF
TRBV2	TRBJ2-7	ASSPWGNEQY
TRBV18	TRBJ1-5	ASSPGDSNQPQH
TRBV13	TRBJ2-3	ASRLSGSGDTQY
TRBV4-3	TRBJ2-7	ASSQDSGGALTYEQY
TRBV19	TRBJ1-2	ASSLGPFGYT
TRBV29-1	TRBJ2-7	SVAPGQGFNEQY
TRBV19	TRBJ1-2	ASRQGDGYT
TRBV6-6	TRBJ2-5	AVAGGLHIQETQY
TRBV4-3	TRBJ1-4	ASSQDRGEKLF
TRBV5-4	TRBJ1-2	ASSSGLRPNS
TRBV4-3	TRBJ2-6	ASSPRQGSGANVLT
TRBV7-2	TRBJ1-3	ASSPLRNTIY
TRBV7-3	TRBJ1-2	ASSFDGSVGGYT
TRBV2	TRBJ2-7	ASIGQGNYEQY